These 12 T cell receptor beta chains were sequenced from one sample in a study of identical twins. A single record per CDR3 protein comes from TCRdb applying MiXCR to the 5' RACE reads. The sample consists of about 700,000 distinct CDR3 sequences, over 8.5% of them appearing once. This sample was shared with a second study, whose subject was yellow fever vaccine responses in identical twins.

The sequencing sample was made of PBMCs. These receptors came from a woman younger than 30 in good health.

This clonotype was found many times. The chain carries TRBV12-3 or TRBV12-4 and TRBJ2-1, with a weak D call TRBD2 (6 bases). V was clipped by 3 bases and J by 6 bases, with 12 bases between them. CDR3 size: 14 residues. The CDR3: CASSFGGKGNEQFF. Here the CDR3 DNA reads TGTGCCAGCAGTTTTGGCGGGAAGGGCAATGAGCAGTTCTTC.

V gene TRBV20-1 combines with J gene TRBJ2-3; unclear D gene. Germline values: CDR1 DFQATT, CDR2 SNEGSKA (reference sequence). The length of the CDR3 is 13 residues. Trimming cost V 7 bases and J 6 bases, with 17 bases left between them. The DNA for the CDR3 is TGCAGTGTTTCCATCCAACACGGGGATACGCAGTATTTT. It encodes CSVSIQHGDTQYF.

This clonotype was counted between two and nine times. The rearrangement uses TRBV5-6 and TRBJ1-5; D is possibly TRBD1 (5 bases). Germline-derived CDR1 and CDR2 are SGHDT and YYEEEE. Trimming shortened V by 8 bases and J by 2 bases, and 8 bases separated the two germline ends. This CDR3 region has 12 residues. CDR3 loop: CASGRGNQPQHF. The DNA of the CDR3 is TGTGCCAGTGGCAGGGGCAATCAGCCCCAGCATTTT.

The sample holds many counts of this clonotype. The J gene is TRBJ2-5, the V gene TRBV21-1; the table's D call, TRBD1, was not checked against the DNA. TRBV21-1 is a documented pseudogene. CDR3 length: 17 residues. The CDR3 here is CASSETLPDRGVETQYF. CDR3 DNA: TGTGCCAGCAGCGAAACCCTCCCCGACAGGGGAGTAGAGACCCAGTACTTC.

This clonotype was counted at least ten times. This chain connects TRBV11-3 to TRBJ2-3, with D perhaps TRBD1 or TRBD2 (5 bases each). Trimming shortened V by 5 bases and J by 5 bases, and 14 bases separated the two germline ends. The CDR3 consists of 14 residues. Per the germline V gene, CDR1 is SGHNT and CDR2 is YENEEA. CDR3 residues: CASSPRGRQDTQYF. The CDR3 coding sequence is TGTGCCAGCAGCCCACGGGGCAGACAAGATACGCAGTATTTT.

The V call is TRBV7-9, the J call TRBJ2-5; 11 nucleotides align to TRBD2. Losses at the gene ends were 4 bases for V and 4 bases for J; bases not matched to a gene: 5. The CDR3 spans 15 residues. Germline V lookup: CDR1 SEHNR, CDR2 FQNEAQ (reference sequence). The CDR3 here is CASSWLAGGRETQYF. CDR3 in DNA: TGTGCCAGCAGCTGGCTAGCGGGAGGACGAGAGACCCAGTACTTC.

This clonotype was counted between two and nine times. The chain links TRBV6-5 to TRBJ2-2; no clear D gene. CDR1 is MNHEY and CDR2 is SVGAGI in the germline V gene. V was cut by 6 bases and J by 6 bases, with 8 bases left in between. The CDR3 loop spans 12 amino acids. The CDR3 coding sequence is TGTGCCAGCAGGGTTAACGCCGGGGAGCTGTTTTTT. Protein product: CASRVNAGELFF.

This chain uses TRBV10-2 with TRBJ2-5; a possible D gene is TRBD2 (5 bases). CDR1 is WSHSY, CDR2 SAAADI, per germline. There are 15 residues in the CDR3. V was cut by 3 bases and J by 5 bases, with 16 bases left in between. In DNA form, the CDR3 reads TGCGCCAGCAGTGACCTCAAACTTCCGGGGGAGACCCAGTACTTC. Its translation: CASSDLKLPGETQYF.

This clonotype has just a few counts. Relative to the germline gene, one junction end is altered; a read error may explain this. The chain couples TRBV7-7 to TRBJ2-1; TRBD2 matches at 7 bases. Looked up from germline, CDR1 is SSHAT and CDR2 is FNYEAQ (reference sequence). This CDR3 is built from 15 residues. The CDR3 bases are TGTGCTAGCAGCTTAGTGGGAGGGCCCGAGAATGAGCAGTTCTTC. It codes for CASSLVGGPENEQFF. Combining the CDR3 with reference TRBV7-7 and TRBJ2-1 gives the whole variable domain GAGVSQSPRYKVTKRGQDVTLRCDPISSHATLYWYQQALGQGPEFLTYFNYEAQPDKSGLPSDRFSAERPEGSISTLTIQRTEQRDSAMYRCASSLVGGPENEQFFGPGTRLTVL.

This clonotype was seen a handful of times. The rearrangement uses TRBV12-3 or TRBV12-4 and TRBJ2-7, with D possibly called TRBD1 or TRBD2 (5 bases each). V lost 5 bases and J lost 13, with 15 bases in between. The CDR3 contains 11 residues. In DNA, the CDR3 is TGTGCCAGCAGTCTTGGGACCGATTCTTACTTC. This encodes CASSLGTDSYF.

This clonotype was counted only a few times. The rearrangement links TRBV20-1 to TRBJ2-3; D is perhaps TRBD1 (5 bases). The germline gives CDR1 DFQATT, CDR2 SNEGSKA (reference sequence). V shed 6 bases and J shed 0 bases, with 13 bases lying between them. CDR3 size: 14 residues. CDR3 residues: CSAEARQSTDTQYF. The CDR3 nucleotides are TGCAGTGCCGAGGCGAGACAGAGCACAGATACGCAGTATTTT.

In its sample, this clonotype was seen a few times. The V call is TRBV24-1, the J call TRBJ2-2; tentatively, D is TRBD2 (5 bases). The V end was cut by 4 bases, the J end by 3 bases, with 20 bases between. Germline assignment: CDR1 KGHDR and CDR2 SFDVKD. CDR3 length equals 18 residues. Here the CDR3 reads CATSDRIPRVYDTGELFF. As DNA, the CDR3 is TGTGCCACCAGTGACAGAATTCCGAGGGTATACGACACCGGGGAGCTGTTTTTT.